This is a list of T cell receptor beta chains from one sample in a study of shared clonotypes between healthy human individuals. Sequencing used immunoSEQ multiplex PCR; TCRdb keeps in-frame clones, though not all of them. The repertoire includes some 2,100,000 clones, 90% to 97% of them detected once, and around 0.13% sits in the top ten. The sample consisted of naive CD4+ T cells sorted from blood. These receptor sequences come from a man aged 18 to 29 in good health. Each CDR3 is given with its conserved first and last residue. The D gene is left open where the match is weak. Size is omitted from some rows. Given values are once, few, many or a class for expanded clones.

CDR3aa,CDR3nt,v_gene,abundance,d_gene,j_gene
CASSLAGLVGTGELFF,TGCGCCAGCAGCTTGGCCGGGTTAGTGGGCACCGGGGAGCTGTTTTTT,TRBV5-1,.,.,TRBJ2-2
CASSLGPSGAETQYF,TGCGCCAGCAGCTTGGGGCCTTCGGGGGCAGAGACCCAGTACTTC,TRBV5-1,.,.,TRBJ2-5
CASSPGQSYGYTF,TGTGCCAGCTCACCGGGGCAGAGCTATGGCTACACCTTC,TRBV18,.,.,TRBJ1-2
CASSPDGNFGYTF,TGTGCCAGCAGTCCGGACGGAAACTTCGGCTACACCTTC,TRBV6-5,once,.,TRBJ1-2
CASSEEGAGGYGYTF,TGTGCCAGCAGTGAGGAGGGGGCCGGCGGCTATGGCTACACCTTC,TRBV2,once,TRBD1,TRBJ1-2
CAISAGQNFRPQHF,TGTGCCATCAGTGCGGGACAGAATTTCAGACCCCAGCATTTT,TRBV10-3,.,TRBD1,TRBJ1-5
CASSPPSSDTQYF,TGTGCCAGCAGCCCCCCCTCTTCAGATACGCAGTATTTT,TRBV7-9,.,.,TRBJ2-3
CASSSPVNSNQPQHF,TGTGCCAGCAGTTCCCCCGTAAATAGCAATCAGCCCCAGCATTTT,TRBV28,.,.,TRBJ1-5
CASSDGGRAGETQYF,TGTGCCAGCAGTGACGGAGGGAGGGCCGGGGAGACCCAGTACTTC,TRBV2,.,TRBD2,TRBJ2-5
CASSLGWWGMAYEQYF,TGTGCCAGCAGCTTAGGCTGGTGGGGGATGGCGTACGAGCAGTACTTC,TRBV7-9,.,.,TRBJ2-7
CASRNTGGSIQYF,TGTGCCAGCAGGAATACAGGGGGCTCTATTCAGTACTTC,TRBV5-8,.,TRBD1,TRBJ2-4
CASSRTSGGKDTQYF,TGTGCCAGCAGCCGGACTAGCGGGGGGAAAGATACGCAGTATTTT,TRBV6-5,.,TRBD2,TRBJ2-3
CASSAGDKAINYGYTF,TGTGCCAGCAGTGCGGGGGACAAAGCGATTAACTATGGCTACACCTTC,TRBV28,.,.,TRBJ1-2
CASSVFGQGTGNTIYF,TGTGCCAGCAGCGTCTTCGGACAGGGTACTGGAAACACCATATATTTT,TRBV9,.,TRBD1,TRBJ1-3
CASSEIRGGADTQYF,TGTGCCAGCAGTGAGATCCGCGGGGGCGCAGATACGCAGTATTTT,TRBV6-1,.,.,TRBJ2-3
CASSLLGSTGTGANVLTF,TGTGCCAGCTCACTCTTAGGCAGCACCGGGACAGGGGCCAACGTCCTGACTTTC,TRBV18,once,.,TRBJ2-6
CASSQSYNEQFF,TGCGCCAGCAGCCAAAGCTACAATGAGCAGTTCTTC,TRBV5-1,once,.,TRBJ2-1
CASSYWDRDGYTF,TGTGCCAGCAGCTACTGGGACAGGGATGGCTACACCTTC,TRBV5-6,.,TRBD1,TRBJ1-2
CSVEGDSTDTQYF,TGCAGCGTTGAAGGGGACAGCACAGATACGCAGTATTTT,TRBV29-1,few,.,TRBJ2-3
CASSSSKSTGGLRETQYF,TGTGCCAGCTCATCCTCAAAATCGACAGGGGGCTTACGAGAGACCCAGTACTTC,TRBV18,.,TRBD1,TRBJ2-5
CASRTQGSSTDTQYF,TGTGCCAGCAGGACCCAGGGGTCTAGCACAGATACGCAGTATTTT,TRBV6-1,.,.,TRBJ2-3
CSVDSRGGINEQFF,TGCAGCGTTGATTCCCGCGGGGGGATCAATGAGCAGTTCTTC,TRBV29-1,.,TRBD2,TRBJ2-1
CASSLGQGKTYEQYF,TGTGCCAGCAGCCTCGGACAGGGGAAAACCTACGAGCAGTACTTC,TRBV7-3,.,TRBD1,TRBJ2-7
CASSYPFKEQYF,TGTGCCAGCAGTTACCCATTTAAAGAGCAGTACTTC,TRBV6-6,.,.,TRBJ2-7
CASSTGKATYEQYF,TGTGCCAGCAGCACAGGGAAAGCCACCTACGAGCAGTACTTC,TRBV6-5,.,.,TRBJ2-7
CASSSPSGIWKYF,TGTGCCAGCAGTAGTCCTAGCGGGATCTGGAAGTACTTC,TRBV6-6,.,TRBD2,TRBJ2-7
CASSFGGGGQPQHF,TGTGCCAGCAGCTTCGGTGGTGGCGGCCAGCCCCAGCATTTT,TRBV7-9,.,.,TRBJ1-5
CASSLTGTYNEQFF,TGTGCCAGCAGCTTAACAGGGACCTACAATGAGCAGTTCTTC,TRBV11-3,.,.,TRBJ2-1
CAWSVQGDTEAFF,TGTGCCTGGAGTGTACAGGGAGACACTGAAGCTTTCTTT,TRBV30,.,.,TRBJ1-1
CASSEGGGSPLHF,TGCGCCAGCAGCGAAGGAGGGGGCTCACCCCTCCACTTT,TRBV5-1,.,TRBD1,TRBJ1-6
CASSPLAMNTEAFF,TGTGCCAGCTCACCACTAGCGATGAACACTGAAGCTTTCTTT,TRBV18,.,.,TRBJ1-1
CASSSQQGHYEQYF,TGTGCCAGCAGTTCCCAACAGGGGCACTACGAGCAGTACTTC,TRBV6-5,.,TRBD1,TRBJ2-7
CASSYSMGGSYEQYF,TGTGCCAGCAGTTACTCGATGGGGGGCTCCTACGAGCAGTACTTC,TRBV6-6,.,.,TRBJ2-7
CASSPVQQTRNGYTF,TGTGCCAGCTCGCCAGTACAGCAGACGAGGAATGGCTACACCTTC,TRBV18,.,.,TRBJ1-2
CASSLALAGGPDTQYF,TGTGCCAGCAGCTTGGCTCTAGCGGGGGGGCCTGATACGCAGTATTTT,TRBV5-8,.,TRBD2,TRBJ2-3